This note documents a single TCR beta chain sequence. Clinical history as reported by participants underpinned cohort assignment. The sample originates from a study of blood T cell repertoires in COVID-19. This table comes from immunoSEQ multiplex PCR, and its TCRdb copy is limited to in-frame clones, with some not included. The table includes around 250,000 clones, about 80% detected once. V lost 6 bases and J lost 5; bases outside the gene matches: 11. Germline loops: CDR1 SGHAT, CDR2 FQNNGV. This CDR3 comprises 15 residues. This clonotype was obtained from a man younger than 40 with acute COVID-19. The sample consisted of PBMCs or T cells enriched from blood (not recorded which). The chain has TRBV11-2 and TRBJ1-1; TRBD1 aligns across 8 bases. The CDR3 loop is CASSPSWTGYTEAFF. The CDR3, as DNA: TGTGCCAGCAGTCCCTCCTGGACAGGGTATACTGAAGCTTTCTTT. The variable domain in full, with the rest retrieved from reference TRBV11-2 and TRBJ1-1, is EAGVAQSPRYKIIEKRQSVAFWCNPISGHATLYWYQQILGQGPKLLIQFQNNGVVDDSQLPKDRFSAERLKGVDSTLKIQPAKLEDSAVYLCASSPSWTGYTEAFFGQGTRLTVV.